The rows below give T cell receptor beta chains drawn from one sample of a study of identical twins' blood T cells. MiXCR, run by TCRdb on the 5' RACE reads, gives a single entry per CDR3 protein. Of 300,000 to 400,000 distinct CDR3 sequences in the sample, roughly 30% were seen once. Sequenced: PBMCs. These receptors were taken from a woman aged 18 to 50 in good health. Each CDR3 is given with its conserved first and last residue. The D gene is left open where the match is weak. Only some rows state a clone size, as once, few, many or a class for expanded clones.

J gene: TRBJ1-1; clone size: -; V gene: TRBV19; D gene: -; CDR3 DNA: TGTGCCAGTATGAGAAGGGGGGCTACTGAAGCTTTCTTT; CDR3 protein: CASMRRGATEAFF
J gene: TRBJ1-4; clone size: -; V gene: TRBV20-1; D gene: TRBD1; CDR3 DNA: TGCAGTGCTCTAACAGGGGGTGCAGAAAAACTGTTTTTT; CDR3 protein: CSALTGGAEKLFF
J gene: TRBJ1-4; clone size: few; V gene: TRBV9; D gene: -; CDR3 DNA: TGTGCCAGCAGTGACACGGTGGGTCTTAATGAAAAACTGTTTTTT; CDR3 protein: CASSDTVGLNEKLFF
J gene: TRBJ1-1; clone size: -; V gene: TRBV12-3/TRBV12-4; D gene: -; CDR3 DNA: TGTGCCAGCAGAGAACTGGGGACCGAAGCTTTCTTT; CDR3 protein: CASRELGTEAFF
J gene: TRBJ2-7; clone size: few; V gene: TRBV20-1; D gene: TRBD2; CDR3 DNA: TGCAGTGCTAGAGCGGCACTAGCGGGGGGGTGGACTGACGAGCAGTACTTC; CDR3 protein: CSARAALAGGWTDEQYF
J gene: TRBJ2-7; clone size: -; V gene: TRBV6-6; D gene: -; CDR3 DNA: TGTGCCAGCAGTTTTGGACCCGCCTACGAGCAGTACTTC; CDR3 protein: CASSFGPAYEQYF
J gene: TRBJ1-2; clone size: few; V gene: TRBV20-1; D gene: TRBD1; CDR3 DNA: TGCAGTGCTAGTAGGACAGGGCAGGGCTACACCTTC; CDR3 protein: CSASRTGQGYTF
J gene: TRBJ1-3; clone size: few; V gene: TRBV20-1; D gene: -; CDR3 DNA: TGCAGTGCTAGAGATCCGGGAAACACCATATATTTT; CDR3 protein: CSARDPGNTIYF
J gene: TRBJ1-2; clone size: -; V gene: TRBV20-1; D gene: -; CDR3 DNA: TGCAGTGCTAGAGATGACAGAAATGACTATGGCTACACCTTC; CDR3 protein: CSARDDRNDYGYTF
J gene: TRBJ2-1; clone size: many; V gene: TRBV29-1; D gene: -; CDR3 DNA: TGCAGCGCCGTCCTAGGGATTAATCAGCAGTTCTTC; CDR3 protein: CSAVLGINQQFF
J gene: TRBJ1-1; clone size: few; V gene: TRBV7-9; D gene: -; CDR3 DNA: TGTGCCAGCAGCTTACCAGGGGTATGGGCTTTCTTT; CDR3 protein: CASSLPGVWAFF
J gene: TRBJ1-1; clone size: few; V gene: TRBV2; D gene: -; CDR3 DNA: TGTGCCAGCACGCCCGCCCCGGGAACTGAAGCTTTCTTT; CDR3 protein: CASTPAPGTEAFF
J gene: TRBJ2-4; clone size: few; V gene: TRBV7-8; D gene: -; CDR3 DNA: TGTGCCAGCAGCCCGGGAGTGACCGGGAACATTCAGTACTTC; CDR3 protein: CASSPGVTGNIQYF
J gene: TRBJ2-1; clone size: many; V gene: TRBV7-2; D gene: -; CDR3 DNA: TGTGCCAGCAGCTTAGAAACCGGCTTATATTACAATGAGCAGTTCTTC; CDR3 protein: CASSLETGLYYNEQFF
J gene: TRBJ1-1; clone size: many; V gene: TRBV7-2; D gene: TRBD1; CDR3 DNA: TGTGCCAGCAGCCTTACAGGGGGCGCGGTCACTGAAGCTTTCTTT; CDR3 protein: CASSLTGGAVTEAFF
J gene: TRBJ1-1; clone size: many; V gene: TRBV29-1; D gene: TRBD1; CDR3 DNA: TGCAGCGAACGGACAGGGAACGCTGAAGCTTTCTTT; CDR3 protein: CSERTGNAEAFF
J gene: TRBJ1-5; clone size: -; V gene: TRBV6-1; D gene: -; CDR3 DNA: TGTGCCAGCAAAGAACAGCCCGGCAATCAGCCCCAGCATTTT; CDR3 protein: CASKEQPGNQPQHF
J gene: TRBJ2-1; clone size: once; V gene: TRBV29-1; D gene: -; CDR3 DNA: TGCAGCGTTGTCAGCGGAGTCTACAATGAGCAGTTCTTC; CDR3 protein: CSVVSGVYNEQFF
J gene: TRBJ1-1; clone size: -; V gene: TRBV7-6; D gene: TRBD1; CDR3 DNA: TGTGCCAGCAGCCAACGGACAGGGCATAACACTGAAGCTTTCTTT; CDR3 protein: CASSQRTGHNTEAFF
J gene: TRBJ1-1; clone size: -; V gene: TRBV20-1; D gene: -; CDR3 DNA: TGCAGTGCCACGCACCTAAACGGGGCCCTGGGTGAAGCTTTCTTT; CDR3 protein: CSATHLNGALGEAFF
J gene: TRBJ1-2; clone size: -; V gene: TRBV20-1; D gene: TRBD1; CDR3 DNA: TGCAGTGCTCCGCGGACAGGGGAATATGGCTACACCTTC; CDR3 protein: CSAPRTGEYGYTF
J gene: TRBJ2-2; clone size: -; V gene: TRBV20-1; D gene: TRBD2; CDR3 DNA: TGCAGTGCTAGAGATAGTTGGACTAGCATACCCGGTTGGAGCACCGGGGAGCTGTTTTTT; CDR3 protein: CSARDSWTSIPGWSTGELFF
J gene: TRBJ1-6; clone size: medium-sized; V gene: TRBV20-1; D gene: TRBD1; CDR3 DNA: TGCAGTGCTAGAGATGCGGGACAGGGGGGAGAGAATTCACCCCTCCACTTT; CDR3 protein: CSARDAGQGGENSPLHF
J gene: TRBJ1-2; clone size: -; V gene: TRBV29-1; D gene: TRBD1; CDR3 DNA: TGCAGCGTTGAAACAGGGGAGGGATATGGCTACACCTTC; CDR3 protein: CSVETGEGYGYTF
J gene: TRBJ1-3; clone size: -; V gene: TRBV6-5; D gene: -; CDR3 DNA: TGTGCCAGCAGTTACTCTCAAAGCGGGTACGCCTCTGGAAACACCATATATTTT; CDR3 protein: CASSYSQSGYASGNTIYF
J gene: TRBJ1-2; clone size: -; V gene: TRBV3-1; D gene: -; CDR3 DNA: TGTGCCATCAGTCCCTGGACGGACTATGGCTACACCTTC; CDR3 protein: CAISPWTDYGYTF
J gene: TRBJ1-1; clone size: many; V gene: TRBV6-5; D gene: TRBD1; CDR3 DNA: TGTGCCAGCAGTTACACAGGGGAGGAAACTGAAGCTTTCTTT; CDR3 protein: CASSYTGEETEAFF
J gene: TRBJ2-7; clone size: -; V gene: TRBV7-2; D gene: TRBD2; CDR3 DNA: TGTGCCAGCAGCAGCCGACTAGCGGTGGGAGGGACCGAGCAGTACTTC; CDR3 protein: CASSSRLAVGGTEQYF
J gene: TRBJ1-1; clone size: -; V gene: TRBV20-1; D gene: -; CDR3 DNA: TGCAGTGCCATAGTTGGGGGTGCGGACACTGAAGCTTTCTTT; CDR3 protein: CSAIVGGADTEAFF
J gene: TRBJ2-7; clone size: -; V gene: TRBV19; D gene: -; CDR3 DNA: TGTGCCAGTAGTATCGTCCCCTTTGAGCAGTACTTC; CDR3 protein: CASSIVPFEQYF
J gene: TRBJ1-5; clone size: many; V gene: TRBV6-5; D gene: -; CDR3 DNA: TGTGCCAGCAGTCTCAACTCCTATCAGCCCCAGCATTTT; CDR3 protein: CASSLNSYQPQHF
J gene: TRBJ1-1; clone size: -; V gene: TRBV6-6; D gene: -; CDR3 DNA: TGTGCCGGCAGTGCCGAAGGATGGGGAGCTTTCTTT; CDR3 protein: CAGSAEGWGAFF
J gene: TRBJ2-3; clone size: -; V gene: TRBV10-3; D gene: TRBD1; CDR3 DNA: TGTGCCATCAGTGGGACAGGGGTCCCAGATACGCAGTATTTT; CDR3 protein: CAISGTGVPDTQYF
J gene: TRBJ2-2; clone size: -; V gene: TRBV6-5; D gene: TRBD1; CDR3 DNA: TGTGCCAGCATGAGGGGGCAGCGGGAGCTGTTTTTT; CDR3 protein: CASMRGQRELFF
J gene: TRBJ1-1; clone size: -; V gene: TRBV20-1; D gene: -; CDR3 DNA: TGCAGTGCTAGTAGGGTCATGAACACTGAAGCTTTCTTT; CDR3 protein: CSASRVMNTEAFF
J gene: TRBJ1-3; clone size: -; V gene: TRBV12-3/TRBV12-4; D gene: -; CDR3 DNA: TGTGCCAGCAGTTTTAGGGTGTCTGGCGGAGACTCTGGAAACACCATATATTTT; CDR3 protein: CASSFRVSGGDSGNTIYF
J gene: TRBJ1-5; clone size: few; V gene: TRBV23-1; D gene: TRBD1; CDR3 DNA: TGCGCCAGCCGCGGACAGGTCTCCTCGGGGAATCAGCCCCAGCATTTT; CDR3 protein: CASRGQVSSGNQPQHF
J gene: TRBJ1-3; clone size: -; V gene: TRBV18; D gene: -; CDR3 DNA: TGTGCCAGCTCACCGGGCCCACTTAGCTCTGGAAACACCATATATTTT; CDR3 protein: CASSPGPLSSGNTIYF
J gene: TRBJ2-1; clone size: -; V gene: TRBV5-1; D gene: -; CDR3 DNA: TGCGCCAGCAGCTTACCGGGACCCAACAATGAGCAGTTCTTC; CDR3 protein: CASSLPGPNNEQFF
J gene: TRBJ1-1; clone size: few; V gene: TRBV15; D gene: -; CDR3 DNA: TGTGCCACCAGCAGAAGTCCCGGGTTGGTCGCTTTCTTT; CDR3 protein: CATSRSPGLVAFF
J gene: TRBJ2-1; clone size: few; V gene: TRBV5-1; D gene: -; CDR3 DNA: TGCGCCAGCAGCCCGGACAGAAGCTCCTACAATGAGCAGTTCTTC; CDR3 protein: CASSPDRSSYNEQFF
J gene: TRBJ1-1; clone size: few; V gene: TRBV6-4; D gene: -; CDR3 DNA: TGTGCCAGCAGTGACACGCCTGGGAACACTGAAGCTTTCTTT; CDR3 protein: CASSDTPGNTEAFF
J gene: TRBJ2-2; clone size: -; V gene: TRBV5-1; D gene: -; CDR3 DNA: TGCGCCAGCAGCTTGAGAGGGGACGGCGGGGAGCTGTTTTTT; CDR3 protein: CASSLRGDGGELFF
J gene: TRBJ1-1; clone size: -; V gene: TRBV7-9; D gene: -; CDR3 DNA: TGTGCCAGCAGCTCCCCCAGGTCCGTCGACACTGAAGCTTTCTTT; CDR3 protein: CASSSPRSVDTEAFF
J gene: TRBJ1-6; clone size: -; V gene: TRBV20-1; D gene: TRBD1; CDR3 DNA: TGCAGTGCTAGAGGCCTTGGACAGGGGAGCTCCTATAATTCACCCCTCCACTTT; CDR3 protein: CSARGLGQGSSYNSPLHF
J gene: TRBJ1-1; clone size: many; V gene: TRBV12-3/TRBV12-4; D gene: TRBD1; CDR3 DNA: TGTGCCAGCACCACGGGACAGGTCACTGAAGCTTTCTTT; CDR3 protein: CASTTGQVTEAFF